One T cell receptor beta chain is described in this entry. No antigen is known for it. Original data processing: ImmunoSEQ supplied junction-only sequences lacking quality scores, so filtering was different. Generated by immunoSEQ multiplex PCR, the TCRdb table keeps only in-frame clones and is missing some. For V, J and clone size, that table is used; D and trimming come from the DNA. The sample comprises millions of clones, 90% to 95% of which are singletons, and 1.7% rests with the top ten. The CDR3 has 15 amino acids. Germline values: CDR1 SGHKS, CDR2 YYEKEE (reference sequence). V was cut by 0 bases and J by 0 bases, with 10 bases left in between. CD8 cells classed as naive were CD45RO-negative and positively selected for CCR7, excluding terminally differentiated effector memory CD45RA+ cells. Caucasian adults residing in Nashville, Tennessee made up all the donors. This sample was taken from a study of shared clonotypes between healthy human individuals. Overall study: Plates per donor: three CD4 naive, three CD4 memory, two CD8 naive, one CD8 memory.

Study-wide results and caveats: With few donors, the genetic and exposure-history diversity represented was limited.

Sequenced input: naive CD8+ T cells from PBMCs. The rearrangement joins TRBV5-5 to TRBJ2-7; tentative D call: TRBD2 (6 bases). The sequence was obtained from a man younger than 35 in good health. Some clones in this sample may be carry-over from other donors' samples. The chain's CDR3 is CASSLDLEGSYEQYF. CDR3 DNA sequence: TGTGCCAGCAGCTTGGACTTGGAGGGCTCCTACGAGCAGTACTTC.